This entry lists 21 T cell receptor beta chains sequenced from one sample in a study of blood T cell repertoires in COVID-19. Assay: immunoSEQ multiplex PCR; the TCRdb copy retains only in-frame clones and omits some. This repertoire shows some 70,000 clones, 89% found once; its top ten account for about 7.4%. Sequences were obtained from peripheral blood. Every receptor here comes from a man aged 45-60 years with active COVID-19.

This CDR3 is CASSSVGTGELFF. In DNA form, the CDR3 reads TGTGCCAGCAGCTCCGTCGGCACCGGGGAGCTGTTTTTT. The chain employs TRBV5-4 and TRBJ2-2, with D hard to call. Germline values: CDR1 SGHNT, CDR2 YYREEE (reference sequence). Trimming took 3 bases from V and 4 from J, leaving 7 bases between them. The CDR3 is made up of 13 amino acids.

This CDR3 reads CASSELAASTDTQYF. The DNA of the CDR3 is TGCGCCAGCAGTGAACTAGCGGCTAGCACAGATACGCAGTATTTT. The rearrangement joins TRBV10-2 to TRBJ2-3, with 8 bases identical to TRBD2. The CDR3 extends over 15 amino acids. Germline loops: CDR1 WSHSY, CDR2 SAAADI. Germline trimming cut 3 bases from V and 0 bases from J; bases unmatched to any gene: 2.

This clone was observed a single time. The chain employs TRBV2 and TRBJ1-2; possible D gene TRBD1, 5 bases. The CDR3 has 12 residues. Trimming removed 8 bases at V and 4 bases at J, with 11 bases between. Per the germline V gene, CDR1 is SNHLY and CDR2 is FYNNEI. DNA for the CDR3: TGTGCCAGCTCAGCGGGGCTCTATGGCTACACCTTC. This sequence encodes CASSAGLYGYTF.

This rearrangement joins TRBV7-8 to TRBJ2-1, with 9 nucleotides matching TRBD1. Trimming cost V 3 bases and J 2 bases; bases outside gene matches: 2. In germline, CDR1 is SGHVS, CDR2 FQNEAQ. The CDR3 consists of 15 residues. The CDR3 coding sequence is TGTGCCAGCAGCTTCGACAGGGGGACCTACAATGAGCAGTTCTTC. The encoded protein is CASSFDRGTYNEQFF. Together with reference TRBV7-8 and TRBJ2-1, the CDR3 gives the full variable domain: GAGVSQSPRYKVAKRGQDVALRCDPISGHVSLFWYQQALGQGPEFLTYFQNEAQLDKSGLPSDRFFAERPEGSVSTLKIQRTQQEDSAVYLCASSFDRGTYNEQFFGPGTRLTVL.

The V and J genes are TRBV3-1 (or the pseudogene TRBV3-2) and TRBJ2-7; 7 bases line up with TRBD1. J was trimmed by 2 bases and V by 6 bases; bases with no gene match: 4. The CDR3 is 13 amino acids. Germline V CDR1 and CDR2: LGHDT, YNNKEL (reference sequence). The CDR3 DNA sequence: TGTGCCAGCAGTCGGGACAGACCCTACGAGCAGTACTTC. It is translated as CASSRDRPYEQYF.

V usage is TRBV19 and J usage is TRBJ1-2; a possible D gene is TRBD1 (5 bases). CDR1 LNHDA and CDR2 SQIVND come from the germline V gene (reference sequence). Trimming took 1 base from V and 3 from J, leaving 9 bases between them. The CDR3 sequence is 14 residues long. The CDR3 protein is CASSIAIGDYGYTF. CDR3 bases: TGTGCCAGTAGTATAGCGATAGGGGACTATGGCTACACCTTC.

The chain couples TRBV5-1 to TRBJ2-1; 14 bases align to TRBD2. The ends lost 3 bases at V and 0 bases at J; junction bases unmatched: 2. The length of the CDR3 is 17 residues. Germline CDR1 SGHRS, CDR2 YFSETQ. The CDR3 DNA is TGCGCCAGCAGCTGGACTAGCGGGGGGACCTCCTACAATGAGCAGTTCTTC. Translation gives CASSWTSGGTSYNEQFF.

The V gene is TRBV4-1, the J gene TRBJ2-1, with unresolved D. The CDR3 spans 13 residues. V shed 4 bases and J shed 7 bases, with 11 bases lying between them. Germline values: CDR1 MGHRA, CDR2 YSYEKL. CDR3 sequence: CASSPETRNEQFF. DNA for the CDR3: TGCGCCAGCAGCCCGGAGACGAGGAATGAGCAGTTCTTC.

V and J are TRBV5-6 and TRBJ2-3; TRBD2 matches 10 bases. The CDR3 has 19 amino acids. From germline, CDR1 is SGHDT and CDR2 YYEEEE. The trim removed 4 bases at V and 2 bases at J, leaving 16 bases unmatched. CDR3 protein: CASSGAPLAGARDTDTQYF. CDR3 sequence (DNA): TGTGCCAGCAGCGGGGCCCCCCTAGCGGGGGCCCGTGACACAGATACGCAGTATTTT.

The CDR3 region has the DNA TGCGCCAGCAGCTTGCAGGGGGCCGTTGGCTACACCTTC. Translation gives CASSLQGAVGYTF. V and J are TRBV5-1 and TRBJ1-2; 8 bases are shared with TRBD1. This CDR3 has 13 amino acids. Germline loops: CDR1 SGHRS, CDR2 YFSETQ. V was clipped by 1 base and J by 7 bases; unmatched bases: 3.

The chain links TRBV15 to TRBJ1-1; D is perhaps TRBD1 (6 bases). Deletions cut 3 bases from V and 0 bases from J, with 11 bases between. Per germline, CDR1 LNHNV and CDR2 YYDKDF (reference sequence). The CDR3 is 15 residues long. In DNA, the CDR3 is TGTGCCACCAGCAGGGACAGACCAGTGAACACTGAAGCTTTCTTT. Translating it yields CATSRDRPVNTEAFF.

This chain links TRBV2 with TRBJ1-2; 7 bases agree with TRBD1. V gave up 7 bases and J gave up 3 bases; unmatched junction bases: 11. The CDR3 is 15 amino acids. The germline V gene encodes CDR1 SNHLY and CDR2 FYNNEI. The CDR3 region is CASTTVPGGYYGYTF. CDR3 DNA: TGTGCCAGCACCACGGTCCCAGGGGGTTACTATGGCTACACCTTC.

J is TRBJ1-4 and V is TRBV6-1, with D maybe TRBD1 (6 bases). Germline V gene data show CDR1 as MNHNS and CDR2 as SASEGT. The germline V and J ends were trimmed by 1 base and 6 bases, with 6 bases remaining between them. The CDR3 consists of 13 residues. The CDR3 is CASSEDRDEKLFF. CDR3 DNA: TGTGCCAGCAGTGAAGACAGGGATGAAAAACTGTTTTTT.

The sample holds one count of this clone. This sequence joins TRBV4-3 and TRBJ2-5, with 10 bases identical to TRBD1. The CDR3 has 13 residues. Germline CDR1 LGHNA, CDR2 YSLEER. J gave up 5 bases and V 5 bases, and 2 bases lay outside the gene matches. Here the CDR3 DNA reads TGCGCCAGCAGCACGGACAGGGGGGAGACCCAGTACTTC. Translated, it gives CASSTDRGETQYF.

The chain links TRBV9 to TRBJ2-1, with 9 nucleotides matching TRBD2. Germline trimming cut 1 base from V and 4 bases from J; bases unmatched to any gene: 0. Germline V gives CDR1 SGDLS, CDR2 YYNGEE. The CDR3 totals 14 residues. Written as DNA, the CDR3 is TGTGCCAGCAGCGTAACTAGCGGGTACAATGAGCAGTTCTTC. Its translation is CASSVTSGYNEQFF. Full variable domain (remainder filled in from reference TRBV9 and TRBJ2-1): DSGVTQTPKHLITATGQRVTLRCSPRSGDLSVYWYQQSLDQGLQFLIQYYNGEERAKGNILERFSAQQFPDLHSELNLSSLELGDSALYFCASSVTSGYNEQFFGPGTRLTVL.

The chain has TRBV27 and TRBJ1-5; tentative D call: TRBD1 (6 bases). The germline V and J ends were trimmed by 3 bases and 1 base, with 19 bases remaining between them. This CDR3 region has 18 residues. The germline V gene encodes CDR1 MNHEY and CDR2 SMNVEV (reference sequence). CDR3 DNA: TGTGCCAGCAGTTTTTCCGGGACAAACTTTAACAGCAATCAGCCCCAGCATTTT. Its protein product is CASSFSGTNFNSNQPQHF.

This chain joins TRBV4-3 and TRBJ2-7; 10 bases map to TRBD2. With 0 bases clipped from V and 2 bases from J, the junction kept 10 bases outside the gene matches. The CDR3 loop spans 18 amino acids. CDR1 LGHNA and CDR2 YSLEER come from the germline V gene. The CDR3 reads CASSQDIDRAGGPYEQYF. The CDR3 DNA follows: TGCGCCAGCAGCCAAGATATTGATCGAGCGGGAGGGCCCTACGAGCAGTACTTC.

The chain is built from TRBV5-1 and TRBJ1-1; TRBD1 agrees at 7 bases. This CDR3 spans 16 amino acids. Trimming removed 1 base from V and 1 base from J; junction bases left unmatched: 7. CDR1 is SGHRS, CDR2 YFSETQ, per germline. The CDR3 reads CASSLLAGGKNTEAFF. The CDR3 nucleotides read TGCGCCAGCAGCTTGCTGGCAGGGGGTAAGAACACTGAAGCTTTCTTT. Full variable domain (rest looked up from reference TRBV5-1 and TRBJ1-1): KAGVTQTPRYLIKTRGQQVTLSCSPISGHRSVSWYQQTPGQGLQFLFEYFSETQRNKGNFPGRFSGRQFSNSRSEMNVSTLELGDSALYLCASSLLAGGKNTEAFFGQGTRLTVV.

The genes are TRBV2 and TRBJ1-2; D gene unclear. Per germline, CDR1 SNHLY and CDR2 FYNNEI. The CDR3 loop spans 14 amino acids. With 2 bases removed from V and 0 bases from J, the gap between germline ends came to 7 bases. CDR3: CASSELGANYGYTF. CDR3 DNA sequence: TGTGCCAGCAGTGAATTGGGAGCTAACTATGGCTACACCTTC.

Here the CDR3 DNA reads TGTGCCAGCAGCGTAGGTCCTCAGGGGGTACACACTGAAGCTTTCTTT. Encoded protein: CASSVGPQGVHTEAFF. The V gene is TRBV9, the J gene TRBJ1-1; 7 bases are shared with TRBD1. Per the germline V gene, CDR1 is SGDLS and CDR2 is YYNGEE. The CDR3 is made up of 16 amino acids. Trimming removed 0 bases from V and 3 bases from J; junction bases left unmatched: 8. Full variable domain (remainder filled in from reference TRBV9 and TRBJ1-1): DSGVTQTPKHLITATGQRVTLRCSPRSGDLSVYWYQQSLDQGLQFLIQYYNGEERAKGNILERFSAQQFPDLHSELNLSSLELGDSALYFCASSVGPQGVHTEAFFGQGTRLTVV.

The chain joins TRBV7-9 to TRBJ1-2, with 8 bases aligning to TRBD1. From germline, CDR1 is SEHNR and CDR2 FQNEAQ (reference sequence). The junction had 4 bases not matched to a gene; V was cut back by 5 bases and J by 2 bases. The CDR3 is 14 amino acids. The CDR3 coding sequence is TGTGCCAGCAGCCACCGGACAGGGAACTATGGCTACACCTTC. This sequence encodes CASSHRTGNYGYTF. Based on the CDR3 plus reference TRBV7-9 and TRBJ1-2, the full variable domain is DTGVSQNPRHKITKRGQNVTFRCDPISEHNRLYWYRQTLGQGPEFLTYFQNEAQLEKSRLLSDRFSAERPKGSFSTLEIQRTEQGDSAMYLCASSHRTGNYGYTFGSGTRLTVV.